The clone carrying this T cell receptor beta chain was seen a handful of times. Profiled with immunoSEQ multiplex PCR; TCRdb holds only in-frame clones, not every one. The repertoire includes some 170,000 clones, just under 90% of them detected once, and roughly 1.4% sits in the top ten. The J segment lost 7 bases and the V segment lost 7 bases, leaving 12 bases of the junction unmatched. CDR1 is ENHRY, CDR2 SYGVKD, per germline. This CDR3 region has 14 residues. This sample was taken from a study of cytomegalovirus exposure and HLA in healthy donors. Sequencing was done on a sample of PBMCs. The chain combines TRBV10-3 with TRBJ2-7; 8 bases fit TRBD1. The origin of this receptor is a woman aged 25-40 years in good health and CMV-seronegative. For the CDR3, the DNA is TGTGCCATCAACCCGGGACAGGAGACGAGGGAGCAGTACTTC. As protein: CAINPGQETREQYF.